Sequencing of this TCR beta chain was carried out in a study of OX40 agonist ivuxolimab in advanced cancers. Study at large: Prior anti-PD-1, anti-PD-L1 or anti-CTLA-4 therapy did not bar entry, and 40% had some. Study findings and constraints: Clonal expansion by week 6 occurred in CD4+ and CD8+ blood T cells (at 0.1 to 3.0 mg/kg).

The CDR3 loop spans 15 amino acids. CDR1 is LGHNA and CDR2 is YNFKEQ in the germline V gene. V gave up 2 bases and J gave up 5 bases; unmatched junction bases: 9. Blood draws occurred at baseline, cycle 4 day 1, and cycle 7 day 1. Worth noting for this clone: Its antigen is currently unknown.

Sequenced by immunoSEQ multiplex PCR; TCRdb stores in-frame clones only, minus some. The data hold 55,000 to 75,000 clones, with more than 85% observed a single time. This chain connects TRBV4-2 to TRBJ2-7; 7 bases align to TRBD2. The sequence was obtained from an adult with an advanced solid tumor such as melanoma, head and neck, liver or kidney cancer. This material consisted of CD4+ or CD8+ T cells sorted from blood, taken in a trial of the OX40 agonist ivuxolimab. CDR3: CASSQPGRGLDEQYF. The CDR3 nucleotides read TGTGCCAGCAGCCAACCCGGACGAGGACTAGACGAGCAGTACTTC.